The clone carrying this TCR beta chain was found many times. Antigen specificity is unknown. The CDR3 runs to 13 residues. CDR1 MNHNS and CDR2 SASEGT come from the germline V gene. V was trimmed by 4 bases and J by 0 bases, leaving 6 bases between them. This entry is derived from a study of prognosis after radiotherapy for stage I lung cancer. Study-level information: Each patient with non-small cell lung cancer was deemed medically inoperable. Patient ages ran from roughly 50 to 84, with a median of approximately 70 years, and the group had about a dozen men and a handful of women. SBRT was given in 3 to 5 fractions at a biologically effective dose of at least 100 Gy as radiotherapy.

The authors amplified TCR beta CDR3 from genomic DNA using two-round multiplex PCR. First-round PCR used primers specific to each TRBV and TRBJ gene. TCRdb reprocessed the multiplex PCR reads with MiXCR, giving one entry per CDR3 protein. The profile shows more than 30,000 distinct CDR3 sequences, roughly 40% of them singletons. General study findings and limits: Stereotactic body radiation therapy was followed by fewer unique TCR clones, median about 9,200 versus 6,500.

The chain is built from TRBV6-1 and TRBJ1-1, with D tentatively TRBD1 (6 bases). The receptor's source is a donor over 45 with non-small cell lung cancer. The sample was PBMCs, taken before or after stereotactic body radiation therapy (not recorded which). The CDR3 DNA is TGTGCCAGCAGTGGGACAGTGAACACTGAAGCTTTCTTT. This gives the protein CASSGTVNTEAFF.